What follows are 19 T cell receptor beta chains derived from one specimen sequenced in a study of T cell responses to AZD1222 COVID-19 vaccine. This table comes from immunoSEQ multiplex PCR, and its TCRdb copy is limited to in-frame clones, with some not included. The table records about 47,000 clones, approximately 79% of them present only once. This specimen was peripheral blood, taken on day 0 of MenACWY control vaccination. The origin of the receptors is an adult in good health.

This chain connects TRBV3-1 (or the pseudogene TRBV3-2) to TRBJ1-6; a possible D gene is TRBD1 (6 bases). Germline CDR1 reads LGHDT; CDR2 reads YNNKEL (reference sequence). The V end was cut by 5 bases, the J end by 10 bases, with 15 bases between. The length of the CDR3 is 14 residues. The CDR3 loop reads CASSVVKGESPLHF. CDR3 in DNA: TGTGCCAGCAGCGTAGTGAAGGGGGAATCACCCCTCCACTTT.

This clone was picked up a small number of times. The J gene is TRBJ1-6, the V gene TRBV6-5, with 8 bases identical to TRBD1. With 6 bases clipped from V and 8 bases from J, the junction kept 6 bases outside the gene matches. In germline, CDR1 is MNHEY, CDR2 SVGAGI. The CDR3 covers 14 residues. The CDR3 region is CASSKNRGYSPLHF. Written as DNA, the CDR3 is TGTGCCAGCAGCAAGAACAGGGGGTATTCACCCCTCCACTTT.

This chain connects TRBV29-1 to TRBJ2-1; unclear D gene. Germline CDR1 and CDR2: SQVTM and ANQGSEA. The CDR3 has 13 residues. Trimming left V 8 bases short and J 0 bases short, with 11 bases between. The CDR3 here is CSWGGSSYNEQFF. The CDR3 DNA is TGCAGCTGGGGTGGTAGCTCCTACAATGAGCAGTTCTTC.

Only a few counts were recorded for this clone. The V call is TRBV7-9, the J call TRBJ1-3; D is unresolved. Germline CDR1 and CDR2: SEHNR and FQNEAQ (reference sequence). CDR3 length equals 12 residues. V was trimmed by 3 bases and J by 4 bases, leaving 4 bases between them. The CDR3, as DNA: TGTGCCAGCAGCTTCAACGGAAACACCATATATTTT. Its protein is CASSFNGNTIYF.

CDR3 DNA: TGTGCCAGCAGCTCGGGAGGGACACATGGAAACACCATATATTTT. It yields the protein CASSSGGTHGNTIYF. The genes are TRBV11-1 and TRBJ1-3; D might be TRBD1 (6 bases). Germline lookup yields CDR1 SGHAT and CDR2 FQDESV (reference sequence). This CDR3 region has 15 residues. V lost 4 bases, J lost 3 bases, and 13 bases lay in between.

The chain carries TRBV19 and TRBJ1-1; D gene uncertain. The ends were cut back, 5 bases at V and 4 bases at J, with 11 bases in the middle. This CDR3 comprises 13 residues. Germline-derived CDR1 and CDR2 are LNHDA and SQIVND (reference sequence). The CDR3 region has the DNA TGTGCCAGTAGTGATGACGTTAGCACTGAAGCTTTCTTT. Its translation is CASSDDVSTEAFF.

In this sample, this clone turned up once. This chain links TRBV9 with TRBJ2-3; D is undetermined. The CDR3 runs to 13 residues. The germline V gene encodes CDR1 SGDLS and CDR2 YYNGEE. The V and J ends lost 5 bases and 1 base respectively, with 8 bases between them. CDR3 nucleotide sequence: TGTGCCAGCAGTTTTCAGGGCACAGATACGCAGTATTTT. Amino acids: CASSFQGTDTQYF.

The J gene is TRBJ2-5, the V gene TRBV4-1; the D is unclear. Germline V gene lookup returns CDR1 MGHRA and CDR2 YSYEKL. The CDR3 runs 15 residues. The ends were cut back, 5 bases at V and 5 bases at J, with 18 bases in the middle. CDR3 nucleotides: TGCGCCAGCAGCTTTTCCGCCATTGTCCGGGAGACCCAGTACTTC. Protein product: CASSFSAIVRETQYF.

V and J are TRBV9 and TRBJ2-1; D call uncertain. Germline values: CDR1 SGDLS, CDR2 YYNGEE. CDR3 length equals 12 residues. V was cut by 3 bases and J by 10 bases, with 11 bases left in between. The CDR3 here is CASSALGREQFF. DNA for the CDR3: TGTGCCAGCAGCGCCCTGGGAAGGGAGCAGTTCTTC.

This clone has just one count. The chain recombines TRBV19 with TRBJ1-1; D not certain. The CDR3 runs to 17 residues. The germline CDR1 and CDR2 sequences are LNHDA and SQIVND (reference sequence). The V and J ends lost 5 bases and 1 base respectively, with 20 bases between them. CDR3 region: CASSPPRVWVSNTEAFF. The CDR3 DNA reads as TGTGCCAGTAGTCCCCCAAGGGTATGGGTTTCGAACACTGAAGCTTTCTTT.

The chain is built from TRBV5-6 and TRBJ1-2; weak D call: TRBD1 (5 bases). The germline V and J ends were trimmed by 0 bases and 5 bases, with 17 bases remaining between them. The CDR3 is made up of 16 amino acids. Looked up from germline, CDR1 is SGHDT and CDR2 is YYEEEE. CDR3 coding DNA: TGTGCCAGCAGCTTGGCGTTCGCCGGGACGGATTATGGCTACACCTTC. Its protein is CASSLAFAGTDYGYTF.

The chain couples TRBV5-1 to TRBJ1-2; 7 bases fit TRBD1. Trimming cost V 3 bases and J 6 bases; bases outside gene matches: 5. Germline lookup yields CDR1 SGHRS and CDR2 YFSETQ. CDR3 length equals 13 residues. As DNA, the CDR3 is TGCGCCAGCAGCTCCACAGGGGTCAATGGCTACACCTTC. Amino acid sequence: CASSSTGVNGYTF. The complete variable domain, with remaining parts taken from reference TRBV5-1 and TRBJ1-2, reads KAGVTQTPRYLIKTRGQQVTLSCSPISGHRSVSWYQQTPGQGLQFLFEYFSETQRNKGNFPGRFSGRQFSNSRSEMNVSTLELGDSALYLCASSSTGVNGYTFGSGTRLTVV.

This chain joins TRBV7-2 and TRBJ2-7; tentatively, D is TRBD1 or TRBD2 (6 bases each). V dropped 5 bases and J dropped 2 bases, with 19 bases sitting between them. This CDR3 has 16 amino acids. From germline, CDR1 is SGHTA and CDR2 FQGNSA. This chain's CDR3 is CASSPEAGHSTYEQYF. DNA of the CDR3: TGTGCCAGCAGCCCTGAGGCGGGACACTCCACCTACGAGCAGTACTTC.

This clone was observed a single time. The chain couples TRBV2 to TRBJ1-5, with D tentatively TRBD1 (5 bases). CDR1 and CDR2 from the germline V gene are SNHLY and FYNNEI. This CDR3 has 15 amino acids. V dropped 7 bases and J dropped 2 bases, with 15 bases sitting between them. CDR3 sequence: CASTVAGMGNQPQHF. CDR3 nucleotides: TGTGCCAGCACCGTGGCAGGGATGGGCAATCAGCCCCAGCATTTT. Filled out from reference TRBV2 and TRBJ1-5, the complete variable domain reads EPEVTQTPSHQVTQMGQEVILRCVPISNHLYFYWYRQILGQKVEFLVSFYNNEISEKSEIFDDQFSVERPDGSNFTLKIRSTKLEDSAMYFCASTVAGMGNQPQHFGDGTRLSIL.

This rearrangement joins TRBV5-1 to TRBJ1-1; D perhaps matches TRBD1 (5 bases). The CDR3 spans 14 residues. Per germline, CDR1 SGHRS and CDR2 YFSETQ. V was shortened by 6 bases and J by 5 bases, with 17 bases between the two germline ends. CDR3 bases: TGCGCCAGCACTATAGGGACCGCCGGAACTGAAGCTTTCTTT. Protein sequence: CASTIGTAGTEAFF.

The chain recombines TRBV2 with TRBJ1-3, with D unresolved. There are 14 residues in the CDR3. Per germline, CDR1 SNHLY and CDR2 FYNNEI. The V end lost 5 bases, the J end lost 0 bases, and 8 bases lay between the germline ends. DNA for the CDR3: TGTGCCAGCAGTCCAGGAGGCTCTGGAAACACCATATATTTT. This sequence encodes CASSPGGSGNTIYF.

V usage is TRBV6-6 and J usage is TRBJ2-1; D is perhaps TRBD2 (7 bases). The germline V gene encodes CDR1 MNHNY and CDR2 SVGAGI (reference sequence). The ends were cut back, 0 bases at V and 7 bases at J, with 13 bases in the middle. CDR3 length equals 15 residues. CDR3 region: CASSYSEGGGNEQFF. The CDR3 nucleotides read TGTGCCAGCAGTTACTCGGAAGGGGGGGGGAATGAGCAGTTCTTC.

This sequence joins TRBV28 and TRBJ2-7; 14 positions match TRBD2. This CDR3 spans 15 amino acids. Trimming took 4 bases from V and 3 from J; bases not matched to a gene: 2. Germline CDR1 is MDHEN and CDR2 is SYDVKM. CDR3 amino acids: CASSWGLAGDYEQYF. In DNA, the CDR3 is TGTGCCAGCAGTTGGGGACTAGCGGGAGACTACGAGCAGTACTTC.

This chain connects TRBV19 to TRBJ1-6; no clear D. Germline V gene sequence: CDR1 LNHDA, CDR2 SQIVND (reference sequence). The CDR3 contains 14 residues. Trimming shortened V by 1 base and J by 9 bases, and 10 bases separated the two germline ends. In DNA form, the CDR3 reads TGTGCCAGTAGTATAGGGAACTCGATTTCACCCCTCCACTTT. Translated, it gives CASSIGNSISPLHF.